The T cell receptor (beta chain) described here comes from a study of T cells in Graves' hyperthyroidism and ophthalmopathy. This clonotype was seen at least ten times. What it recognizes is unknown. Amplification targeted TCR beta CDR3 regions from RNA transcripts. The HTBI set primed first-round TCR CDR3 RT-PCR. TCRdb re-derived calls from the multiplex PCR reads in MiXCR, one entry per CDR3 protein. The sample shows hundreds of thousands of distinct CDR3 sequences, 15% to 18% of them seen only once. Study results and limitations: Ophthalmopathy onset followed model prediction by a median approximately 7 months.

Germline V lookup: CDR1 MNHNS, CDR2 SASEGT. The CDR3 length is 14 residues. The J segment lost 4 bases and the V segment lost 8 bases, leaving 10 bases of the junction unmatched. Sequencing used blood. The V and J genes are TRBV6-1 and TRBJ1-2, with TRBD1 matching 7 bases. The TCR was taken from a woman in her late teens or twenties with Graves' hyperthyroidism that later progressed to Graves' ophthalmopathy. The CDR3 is CASEETGAGYGYTF. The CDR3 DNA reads TGTGCCAGCGAGGAAACAGGGGCTGGCTATGGCTACACCTTC.